This is a list of T cell receptor beta chains from one sample in a study of early stage breast cancer tumors. Libraries were prepared by immunoSEQ multiplex PCR; TCRdb keeps only in-frame clonotypes and omits some of them. Of 55,000 to 70,000 clones detected, more than 70% appear once; the ten largest clones hold approximately 4.5%. Sequenced input: blood. All receptors come from a person between 35 and 49 years old with breast cancer. CDR3s include the opening cysteine and the closing phenylalanine or tryptophan. The D gene is left open where the match is weak. Size is stated for part of the rows, as once, few or many counts, or as a class when the clone is expanded.

>TRBV13|NA|once|TRBJ1-1
CASSVMNTEAFF
TGTGCCAGCAGCGTGATGAACACTGAAGCTTTCTTT
>TRBV7-2|NA|NA|TRBJ1-1
CASSLVPGGSTVNTEAFF
TGTGCCAGCAGCTTAGTTCCGGGGGGCTCCACCGTGAACACTGAAGCTTTCTTT
>TRBV5-1|TRBD2|once|TRBJ2-2
CASSFRTSGSGTGELFF
TGCGCCAGCAGCTTTAGGACTAGCGGGAGCGGGACCGGGGAGCTGTTTTTT
>TRBV4-1|TRBD2|once|TRBJ2-1
CASSQEPPFLLAGDNEQFF
TGCGCCAGCAGCCAAGAACCCCCGTTCCTGCTAGCGGGAGACAATGAGCAGTTCTTC
>TRBV19|NA|NA|TRBJ1-1
CASSGSYEAFF
TGTGCCAGTAGCGGGAGTTATGAAGCTTTCTTT
>TRBV6-6|NA|once|TRBJ1-4
CASSGAAATNEKLFF
TGTGCCAGCAGCGGGGCAGCCGCAACTAATGAAAAACTGTTTTTT
>TRBV7-9|NA|NA|TRBJ2-1
CASSPTIVYNEQFF
TGTGCCAGCAGCCCCACGATCGTCTACAATGAGCAGTTCTTC
>TRBV7-2|NA|NA|TRBJ2-7
CASSPARTGSYEQYF
TGTGCCAGCAGCCCAGCCCGAACCGGGTCCTACGAGCAGTACTTC
>TRBV10-3|NA|NA|TRBJ1-1
CAISNQGGDTEAFF
TGTGCCATCAGTAATCAGGGAGGGGACACTGAAGCTTTCTTT
>TRBV7-8|NA|NA|TRBJ1-5
CASSNRAGQPQHF
TGTGCCAGCAGTAACAGGGCGGGTCAGCCCCAGCATTTT
>TRBV7-3|NA|few|TRBJ2-1
CASSFPGAGEQFF
TGTGCCAGCAGCTTCCCGGGGGCGGGTGAGCAGTTCTTC
>TRBV11-2|TRBD1|NA|TRBJ1-5
CASSPGQDQPQHF
TGTGCCAGCAGCCCGGGACAGGATCAGCCCCAGCATTTT